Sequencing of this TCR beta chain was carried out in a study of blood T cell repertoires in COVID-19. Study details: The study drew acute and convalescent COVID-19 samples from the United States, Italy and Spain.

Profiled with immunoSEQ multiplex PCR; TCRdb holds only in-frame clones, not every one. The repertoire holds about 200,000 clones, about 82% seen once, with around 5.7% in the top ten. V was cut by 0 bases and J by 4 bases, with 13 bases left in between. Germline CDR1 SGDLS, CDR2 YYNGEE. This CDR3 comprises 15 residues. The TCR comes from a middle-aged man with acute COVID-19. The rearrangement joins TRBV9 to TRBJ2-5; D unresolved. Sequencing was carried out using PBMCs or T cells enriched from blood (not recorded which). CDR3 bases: TGTGCCAGCAGCGTAGGTGATAAATGGAGAGAGACCCAGTACTTC. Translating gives CASSVGDKWRETQYF.